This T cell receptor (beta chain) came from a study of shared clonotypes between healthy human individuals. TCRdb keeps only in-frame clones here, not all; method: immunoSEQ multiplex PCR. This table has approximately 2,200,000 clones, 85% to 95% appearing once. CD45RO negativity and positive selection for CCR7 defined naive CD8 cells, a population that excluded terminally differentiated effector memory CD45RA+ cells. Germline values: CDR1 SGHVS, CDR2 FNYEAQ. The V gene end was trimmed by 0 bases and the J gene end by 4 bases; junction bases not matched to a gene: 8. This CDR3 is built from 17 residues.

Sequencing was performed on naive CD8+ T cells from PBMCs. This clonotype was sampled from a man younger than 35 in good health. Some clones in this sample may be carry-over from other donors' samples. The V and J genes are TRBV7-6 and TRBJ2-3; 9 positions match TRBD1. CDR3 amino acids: CASSLAPGTGTADTQYF. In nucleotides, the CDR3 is TGTGCCAGCAGCTTAGCCCCCGGGACAGGGACCGCAGATACGCAGTATTTT.